The 31 T cell receptor beta chains listed next were all sequenced from one sample in a study of blood T cell repertoires in COVID-19. Produced via immunoSEQ multiplex PCR; TCRdb's table is partial and in-frame only. This table has approximately 45,000 clones, about 88% appearing once. Sequencing input: peripheral blood. The receptors stem from a man aged 35 to 55 with active COVID-19.

Comments on this clone: The sample holds other DNA sequences that translate to the same CDR3. The chain couples TRBV19 to TRBJ1-1, with D tentatively TRBD1 (5 bases). Trimming shortened V by 3 bases and J by 3 bases, and 8 bases separated the two germline ends. This CDR3 spans 13 amino acids. CDR1 and CDR2 from the germline V gene are LNHDA and SQIVND (reference sequence). In nucleotides, the CDR3 is TGTGCCAGTAGTATGAAAGGGGACACTGAAGCTTTCTTT. It encodes CASSMKGDTEAFF.

The rearrangement uses TRBV6-2 or TRBV6-3 and TRBJ1-5, with D uncertain. This CDR3 has 16 amino acids. V lost 0 bases and J lost 3, with 12 bases in between. The germline V gene has CDR1 MNHEY and CDR2 SVGEGT. In DNA, the CDR3 is TGTGCCAGCAGTTACTCGATGGAGGGCACCAATCAGCCCCAGCATTTT. Protein: CASSYSMEGTNQPQHF.

A remark on this clone: This sample includes further DNA sequences coding for the same CDR3. This chain joins TRBV19 and TRBJ2-3; 9 bases match TRBD2. Germline V CDR1 and CDR2: LNHDA, SQIVND (reference sequence). There are 14 residues in the CDR3. V was pared by 5 bases and J by 3 bases, with 3 bases of the junction left unmatched. The CDR3 region has the DNA TGTGCCAGTAGTCCGGGACTAGCTACAGATACGCAGTATTTT. This sequence encodes CASSPGLATDTQYF.

The V gene is TRBV29-1, the J gene TRBJ1-1; D call uncertain. CDR1 is SQVTM and CDR2 is ANQGSEA in the germline V gene. Trimming cost V 2 bases and J 13 bases, with 17 bases left between them. This CDR3 contains 12 residues. This CDR3 reads CSVESPKRYGFF. CDR3 sequence (DNA): TGCAGCGTTGAATCTCCAAAGCGATATGGTTTCTTT.

V gene TRBV27 combines with J gene TRBJ1-2; 10 bases line up with TRBD1. The CDR3 covers 15 residues. The germline CDR1 and CDR2 sequences are MNHEY and SMNVEV (reference sequence). V gave up 5 bases and J gave up 8 bases; unmatched junction bases: 11. The CDR3 coding sequence is TGTGCCAGCAGTCAATGGGACAGGGGAGGGCGAGGCTACACCTTC. It is translated as CASSQWDRGGRGYTF.

The chain recombines TRBV7-8 with TRBJ2-7, with TRBD1 identical over 7 bases. Germline lookup yields CDR1 SGHVS and CDR2 FQNEAQ. V shed 1 base, J shed 9 bases, and the junction held 9 bases outside the gene matches. The CDR3 covers 14 residues. The CDR3 loop is CASSLGQGGAGQYF. The CDR3 DNA is TGTGCCAGCAGCTTAGGTCAAGGGGGCGCGGGGCAGTACTTC.

V usage is TRBV10-3 and J usage is TRBJ1-1; D might be TRBD1 (5 bases). This CDR3 has 13 amino acids. V was trimmed by 7 bases and J by 3 bases, leaving 12 bases between them. The germline V gene has CDR1 ENHRY and CDR2 SYGVKD. In DNA, the CDR3 is TGTGCCATCAAGCTCCAGGGTGACACTGAAGCTTTCTTT. The encoded protein is CAIKLQGDTEAFF.

The V call is TRBV27, the J call TRBJ2-1; 7 positions agree with TRBD2. The J segment lost 4 bases and the V segment lost 0 bases, leaving 9 bases of the junction unmatched. Germline V gene sequence: CDR1 MNHEY, CDR2 SMNVEV (reference sequence). The CDR3 extends over 17 amino acids. DNA of the CDR3: TGTGCCAGCAGTTTATCGTATGGGACTAATACGTACAATGAGCAGTTCTTC. Protein sequence: CASSLSYGTNTYNEQFF.

This chain connects TRBV7-9 to TRBJ1-5; D not resolved. Germline CDR1 SEHNR, CDR2 FQNEAQ (reference sequence). Trimming shortened V by 4 bases and J by 0 bases, and 10 bases separated the two germline ends. CDR3 length: 15 amino acids. The CDR3 region has the DNA TGTGCCAGCAGCTCCACAGAGTATAGCAATCAGCCCCAGCATTTT. It is translated as CASSSTEYSNQPQHF.

The chain has TRBV3-1 (or the pseudogene TRBV3-2) and TRBJ2-7; maybe TRBD2 (8 bases). V gave up 4 bases and J gave up 4 bases, with 14 bases separating them. CDR3 size: 14 residues. Germline V gives CDR1 LGHDT, CDR2 YNNKEL (reference sequence). CDR3: CASSRDSGGYEQYF. The DNA of the CDR3 is TGTGCCAGCAGCCGGGACAGCGGGGGATACGAGCAGTACTTC.

V and J are TRBV5-6 and TRBJ2-7, with D unclear. The CDR3 length is 15 residues. V was clipped by 0 bases and J by 0 bases, with 10 bases between them. Germline CDR1 SGHDT, CDR2 YYEEEE. CDR3 coding DNA: TGTGCCAGCAGCTTGGTCCAGGCCAGCTCCTACGAGCAGTACTTC. Translating gives CASSLVQASSYEQYF.

The V and J genes are TRBV27 and TRBJ2-7; 10 bases match TRBD1. Trimming took 6 bases from V and 0 from J; bases not matched to a gene: 5. This CDR3 contains 15 residues. Germline V lookup: CDR1 MNHEY, CDR2 SMNVEV (reference sequence). The CDR3 here is CASSRGQGGSYEQYF. The CDR3 DNA follows: TGTGCCAGCAGCCGCGGACAGGGGGGCTCCTACGAGCAGTACTTC.

The chain carries TRBV5-1 and TRBJ2-1, with D maybe TRBD2 (6 bases). Trimming removed 2 bases at V and 2 bases at J, with 11 bases between. This CDR3 contains 15 residues. Germline V gives CDR1 SGHRS, CDR2 YFSETQ. CDR3 nucleotide sequence: TGCGCCAGCAGCTTTGAGCGGGTAGCCTACAATGAGCAGTTCTTC. Encoded protein: CASSFERVAYNEQFF.

Here the CDR3 reads CASRRTGAGELFF. In DNA form, the CDR3 reads TGTGCCAGCAGGCGAACAGGGGCCGGGGAGCTGTTTTTT. J is TRBJ2-2 and V is TRBV27; 7 nucleotides agree with TRBD1. This CDR3 comprises 13 residues. Trimming took 6 bases from V and 6 from J; bases not matched to a gene: 4. Looked up from germline, CDR1 is MNHEY and CDR2 is SMNVEV (reference sequence).

This chain links TRBV3-1 (or the pseudogene TRBV3-2) with TRBJ2-5; D uncertain. Germline CDR1 is LGHDT and CDR2 is YNNKEL (reference sequence). The CDR3 is 12 amino acids. Trimming pared 4 bases from V and 4 bases from J, leaving 7 bases between. CDR3 sequence reads: CASSRALETQYF. CDR3 bases: TGTGCCAGCAGCCGAGCATTAGAGACCCAGTACTTC.

This chain links TRBV7-2 with TRBJ2-2; TRBD1 is a possible D gene (5 bases). This CDR3 is built from 16 residues. Germline CDR1 is SGHTA and CDR2 is FQGNSA. V dropped 8 bases and J dropped 9 bases, with 25 bases sitting between them. DNA for the CDR3: TGTGCCAGCGCCCGGCCAGCTAGTAGGGGCTTCAGGGAGCTGTTTTTT. This sequence encodes CASARPASRGFRELFF.

V gene TRBV5-1 combines with J gene TRBJ2-2; TRBD1 is a possible D gene (5 bases). V lost 1 base and J 6 bases, leaving 16 bases between the germline ends. Germline values: CDR1 SGHRS, CDR2 YFSETQ. This CDR3 comprises 16 residues. DNA of the CDR3: TGCGCCAGCAGCTTGTTCTCAGGGTATGAGGCCGGGGAGCTGTTTTTT. This codes for CASSLFSGYEAGELFF.

V and J are TRBV18 and TRBJ1-2; D remains unclear. The V end lost 1 base, the J end lost 4 bases, and 10 bases lay between the germline ends. Germline-derived CDR1 and CDR2 are KGHSH and LQKENI. The CDR3 length is 14 residues. The CDR3 bases are TGTGCCAGCTCACCACAGGAGCTCGTCTATGGCTACACCTTC. Its protein is CASSPQELVYGYTF.

The V call is TRBV6-1, the J call TRBJ2-7, with 14 bases that match TRBD2. From germline, CDR1 is MNHNS and CDR2 SASEGT. The CDR3 has 17 residues. Losses at the gene ends were 1 base for V and 2 bases for J; bases not matched to a gene: 4. The CDR3 loop reads CASSEGLAGGGPYEQYF. CDR3 coding DNA: TGTGCCAGCAGTGAAGGACTAGCGGGAGGGGGTCCCTACGAGCAGTACTTC.

As for this clone: Germline is not matched at one junction end, which may reflect a read error. The chain carries TRBV29-1 and TRBJ1-2; tentative D call: TRBD1 (5 bases). Germline-derived CDR1 and CDR2 are SQVTM and ANQGSEA. The CDR3 extends over 13 amino acids. The CDR3 nucleotides read TGCAGCGTTGAAGAGGTGGAGGGTGGAGGGGTCGCCTTC. Amino acid sequence: CSVEEVEGGGVAF.

The chain couples TRBV5-1 to TRBJ2-1; 16 nucleotides align to TRBD2. The germline CDR1 and CDR2 sequences are SGHRS and YFSETQ. With V trimmed by 3 bases and J by 8 bases, 5 bases remained unmatched. The CDR3 spans 16 residues. The CDR3: CASSSGLAGGPDEQFF. The DNA for the CDR3 is TGCGCCAGCAGCTCGGGACTAGCGGGAGGGCCGGATGAGCAGTTCTTC.

The CDR3 coding sequence is TGTGCCAGCAGTTTCTGGCTAGCGGGAACGGATGAGCAGTTCTTC. Encoded protein: CASSFWLAGTDEQFF. The chain links TRBV27 to TRBJ2-1; 9 nucleotides match TRBD2. The CDR3 covers 15 residues. V gave up 3 bases and J gave up 8 bases; unmatched junction bases: 8. Germline lookup yields CDR1 MNHEY and CDR2 SMNVEV (reference sequence).

The J gene is TRBJ2-7, the V gene TRBV28, with 9 bases identical to TRBD2. The ends lost 3 bases at V and 7 bases at J; junction bases unmatched: 10. Looked up from germline, CDR1 is MDHEN and CDR2 is SYDVKM. This CDR3 has 15 residues. The CDR3 region is CASSFSPSGTGEQYF. In DNA, the CDR3 is TGTGCCAGCAGTTTTAGCCCTAGCGGGACGGGGGAGCAGTACTTC.

The V call is TRBV6-6, the J call TRBJ2-3, with a possible D match to TRBD2 (5 bases). Germline CDR1 MNHNY, CDR2 SVGAGI (reference sequence). The CDR3 loop spans 15 amino acids. Trimming took off 1 base at V and 5 bases at J, with 13 bases between the two ends. CDR3 coding DNA: TGTGCCAGCAGTTACTATTTACCCCGGGGAGATACGCAGTATTTT. The encoded protein is CASSYYLPRGDTQYF.

The J gene is TRBJ2-3, the V gene TRBV9; 7 nucleotides agree with TRBD2. The V segment lost 0 bases and the J segment 4 bases; nucleotides outside the gene matches: 2. Germline-derived CDR1 and CDR2 are SGDLS and YYNGEE. The CDR3 loop spans 14 amino acids. The CDR3 DNA reads TGTGCCAGCAGCGTAGTTAGCGGGTCAGATACGCAGTATTTT. Its translation is CASSVVSGSDTQYF. The full variable domain, its missing parts supplied by reference TRBV9 and TRBJ2-3, is DSGVTQTPKHLITATGQRVTLRCSPRSGDLSVYWYQQSLDQGLQFLIQYYNGEERAKGNILERFSAQQFPDLHSELNLSSLELGDSALYFCASSVVSGSDTQYFGPGTRLTVL.

This clone was seen only a few times. The genes are TRBV6-5 and TRBJ1-3, with D possibly matching TRBD1 (5 bases). This CDR3 is 15 amino acids long. CDR1 is MNHEY, CDR2 SVGAGI, per germline. V lost 0 bases and J lost 5, with 11 bases in between. The CDR3, as DNA: TGTGCCAGCAGTTACTCTCCAGGGCTCCGAAACACCATATATTTT. Its translation: CASSYSPGLRNTIYF.

This chain uses TRBV4-1 with TRBJ2-7; D gene ambiguous. The CDR3 sequence is 13 residues long. The V gene lost 0 bases and the J gene lost 6 bases, with 9 bases spanning the gap. In germline, CDR1 is MGHRA, CDR2 YSYEKL. CDR3 protein: CASSQDFRSEQYF. The CDR3 region has the DNA TGCGCCAGCAGCCAAGATTTTCGTAGCGAGCAGTACTTC.

The DNA of the CDR3 is TGCGCCAGCAAGGCGGGCCTCCGGGACAATGAGCAGTTCTTC. The encoded protein is CASKAGLRDNEQFF. The rearrangement links TRBV10-1 to TRBJ2-1; D may be TRBD2 (5 bases). Between the trimmed V and J ends, which lost 7 bases and 5 bases, there was a span of 15 bases. The CDR3 contains 14 residues. Looked up from germline, CDR1 is WNHNN and CDR2 is SYGVQD (reference sequence).

A few counts support this clone. The chain is built from TRBV6-5 and TRBJ2-7, with D perhaps TRBD2 (5 bases). V gave up 2 bases and J gave up 2 bases, with 10 bases separating them. The CDR3 runs 14 residues. The germline V gene has CDR1 MNHEY and CDR2 SVGAGI. CDR3 protein: CASSYPGKPYEQYF. In DNA form, the CDR3 reads TGTGCCAGCAGTTACCCCGGGAAGCCCTACGAGCAGTACTTC.

This clone occurred once. The chain is built from TRBV9 and TRBJ1-2; TRBD1 agrees at 8 bases. CDR3 length: 14 amino acids. CDR1 is SGDLS and CDR2 is YYNGEE in the germline V gene. With 4 bases clipped from V and 4 bases from J, the junction kept 6 bases outside the gene matches. CDR3 residues: CASSQGAVSYGYTF. The CDR3 DNA follows: TGTGCCAGCAGCCAGGGGGCAGTGAGCTATGGCTACACCTTC.

This clone has a single count. CDR3 residues: CASSQITTGRETQYF. The DNA of the CDR3 is TGCGCCAGCAGTCAGATTACGACAGGGCGAGAGACCCAGTACTTC. This chain links TRBV23-1 with TRBJ2-5, with 7 bases fitting TRBD1. TRBV23-1 is an open reading frame, and its role is uncertain. With V trimmed by 3 bases and J by 4 bases, 8 bases remained unmatched. There are 15 residues in the CDR3.